This T cell receptor beta chain was documented in a study of blood T cell repertoires in COVID-19. For the study at large: The United States, Italy and Spain were the sources of the acute and convalescent COVID-19 samples. In each case, the material was cDNA or gDNA derived from T cells, B-cell-depleted T cells, or PBMCs.

CDR3 length: 13 residues. Germline V gene sequence: CDR1 MDHEN, CDR2 SYDVKM. Trimming left V 6 bases short and J 13 bases short, with 16 bases between. As handled by the study authors: Amplifying reference gene primers gave estimates of nucleated cell counts. The method was immunoSEQ multiplex PCR; TCRdb's version includes in-frame clones alone and lacks a portion of them. D and trimming come from the DNA, and the V and J calls and clone size come from that table. This table has about 140,000 clones, roughly 87% appearing once. This clonotype originated in a man in his 70s with acute or convalescent COVID-19. The sequencing sample was made of peripheral blood. This chain links TRBV28 with TRBJ1-6; TRBD1 is a possible D gene (5 bases). Written as DNA, the CDR3 is TGTGCCAGCAGATCCTTGGGACGGGGGCCCCTCCACTTT. Its translation: CASRSLGRGPLHF.